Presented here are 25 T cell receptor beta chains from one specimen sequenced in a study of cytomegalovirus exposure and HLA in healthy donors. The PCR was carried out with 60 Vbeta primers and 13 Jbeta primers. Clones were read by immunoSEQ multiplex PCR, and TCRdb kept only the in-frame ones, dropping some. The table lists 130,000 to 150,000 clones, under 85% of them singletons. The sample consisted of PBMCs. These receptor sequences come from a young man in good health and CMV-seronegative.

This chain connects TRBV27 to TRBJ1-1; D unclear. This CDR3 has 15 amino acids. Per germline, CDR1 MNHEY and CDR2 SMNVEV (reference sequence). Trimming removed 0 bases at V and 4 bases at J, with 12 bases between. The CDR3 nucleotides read TGTGCCAGCAGTTTATCGCCGCGGGGAGGCACTGAAGCTTTCTTT. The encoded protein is CASSLSPRGGTEAFF.

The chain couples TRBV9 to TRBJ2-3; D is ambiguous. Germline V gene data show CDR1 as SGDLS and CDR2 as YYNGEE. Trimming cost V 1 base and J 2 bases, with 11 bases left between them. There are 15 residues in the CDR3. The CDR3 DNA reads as TGTGCCAGCAGCGTATTCCCCGCGTTCACAGATACGCAGTATTTT. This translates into CASSVFPAFTDTQYF.

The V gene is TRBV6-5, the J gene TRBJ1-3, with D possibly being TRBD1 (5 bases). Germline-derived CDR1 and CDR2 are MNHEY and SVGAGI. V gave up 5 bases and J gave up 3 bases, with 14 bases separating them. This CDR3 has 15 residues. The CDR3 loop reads CASSTSREGGNTIYF. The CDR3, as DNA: TGTGCCAGCAGTACATCCAGGGAAGGTGGAAACACCATATATTTT.

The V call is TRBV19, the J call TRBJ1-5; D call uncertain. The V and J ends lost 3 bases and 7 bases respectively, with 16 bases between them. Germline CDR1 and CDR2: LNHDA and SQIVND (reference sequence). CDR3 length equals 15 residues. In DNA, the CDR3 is TGTGCCAGTAGTATTATGGGTGGGTCGCGGCAGCCCCAGCATTTT. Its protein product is CASSIMGGSRQPQHF.

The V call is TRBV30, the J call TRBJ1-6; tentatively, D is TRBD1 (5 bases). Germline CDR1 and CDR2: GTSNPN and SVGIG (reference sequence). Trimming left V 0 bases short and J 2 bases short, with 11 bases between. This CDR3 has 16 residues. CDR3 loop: CAWSVRGRTYNSPLHF. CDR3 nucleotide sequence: TGTGCCTGGAGTGTAAGGGGAAGAACCTATAATTCACCCCTCCACTTT.

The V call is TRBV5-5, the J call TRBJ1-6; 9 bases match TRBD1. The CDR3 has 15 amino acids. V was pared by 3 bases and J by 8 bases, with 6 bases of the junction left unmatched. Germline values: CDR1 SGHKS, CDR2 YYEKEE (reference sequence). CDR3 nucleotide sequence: TGTGCCAGCAGCTCCCCGGGACAGGGTTATTCACCCCTCCACTTT. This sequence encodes CASSSPGQGYSPLHF.

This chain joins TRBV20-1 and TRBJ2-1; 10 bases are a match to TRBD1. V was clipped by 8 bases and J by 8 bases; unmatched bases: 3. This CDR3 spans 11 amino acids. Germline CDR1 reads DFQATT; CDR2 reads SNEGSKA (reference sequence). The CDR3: CSPGQGDEQFF. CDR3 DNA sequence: TGCAGTCCCGGACAGGGGGATGAGCAGTTCTTC.

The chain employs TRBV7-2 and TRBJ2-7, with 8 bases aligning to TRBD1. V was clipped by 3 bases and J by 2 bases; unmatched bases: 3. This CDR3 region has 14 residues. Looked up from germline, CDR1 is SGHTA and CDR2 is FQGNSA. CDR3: CASSLGQVAYEQYF. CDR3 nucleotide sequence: TGTGCCAGCAGCTTGGGACAGGTAGCCTACGAGCAGTACTTC.

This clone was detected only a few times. Written as DNA, the CDR3 is TGTGCCAGCAGCTCTCCCGGGTCCTGGGAAAAACTGTTTTTT. Encoded protein: CASSSPGSWEKLFF. V and J are TRBV11-2 and TRBJ1-4; no clear D gene. The V gene's germline CDR1 is SGHAT and CDR2 FQNNGV. CDR3 length: 14 amino acids. Trimming stripped 4 bases from V and 8 bases from J, with 14 bases between.

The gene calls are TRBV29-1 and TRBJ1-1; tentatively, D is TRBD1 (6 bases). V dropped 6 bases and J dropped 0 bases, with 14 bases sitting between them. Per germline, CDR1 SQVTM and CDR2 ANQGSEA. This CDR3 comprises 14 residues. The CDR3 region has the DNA TGCAGCGTAGCCCCGACAGGACTGAACACTGAAGCTTTCTTT. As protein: CSVAPTGLNTEAFF.

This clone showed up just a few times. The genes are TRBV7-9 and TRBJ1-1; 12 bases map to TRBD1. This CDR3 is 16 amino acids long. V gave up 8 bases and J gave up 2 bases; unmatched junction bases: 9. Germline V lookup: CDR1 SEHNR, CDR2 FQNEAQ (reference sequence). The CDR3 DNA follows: TGTGCCAGCGGAACCCGGGACAGGGGGCCAAACACTGAAGCTTTCTTT. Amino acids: CASGTRDRGPNTEAFF.

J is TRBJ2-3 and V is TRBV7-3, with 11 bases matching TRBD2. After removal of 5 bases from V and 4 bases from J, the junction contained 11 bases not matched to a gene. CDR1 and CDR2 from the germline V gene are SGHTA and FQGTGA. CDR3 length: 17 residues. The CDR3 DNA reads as TGTGCCAGCAGCGACAGGCTAGCGGGGGGTGTGCCAGATACGCAGTATTTT. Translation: CASSDRLAGGVPDTQYF.

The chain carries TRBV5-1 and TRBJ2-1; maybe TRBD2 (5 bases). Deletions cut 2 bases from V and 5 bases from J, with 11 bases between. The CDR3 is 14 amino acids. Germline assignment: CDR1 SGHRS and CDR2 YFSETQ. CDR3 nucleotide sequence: TGCGCCAGCAGCTTAGTGACGGGAAACAATGAGCAGTTCTTC. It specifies CASSLVTGNNEQFF.

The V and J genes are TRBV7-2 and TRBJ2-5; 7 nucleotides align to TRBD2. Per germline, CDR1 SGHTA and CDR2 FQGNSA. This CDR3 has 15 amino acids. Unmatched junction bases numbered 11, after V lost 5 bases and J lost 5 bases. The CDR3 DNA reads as TGTGCCAGCAGCCTAAAGACTAGCAGGGCGGAGACCCAGTACTTC. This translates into CASSLKTSRAETQYF. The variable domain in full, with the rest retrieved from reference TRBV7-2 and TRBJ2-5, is GAGVSQSPSNKVTEKGKDVELRCDPISGHTALYWYRQSLGQGLEFLIYFQGNSAPDKSGLPSDRFSAERTGGSVSTLTIQRTQQEDSAVYLCASSLKTSRAETQYFGPGTRLLVL.

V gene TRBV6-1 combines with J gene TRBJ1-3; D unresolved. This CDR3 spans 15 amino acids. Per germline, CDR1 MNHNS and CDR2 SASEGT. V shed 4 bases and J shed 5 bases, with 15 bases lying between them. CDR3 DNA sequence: TGTGCCAGCAGTGGCTACAGTGTTATGAGAAACACCATATATTTT. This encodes CASSGYSVMRNTIYF.

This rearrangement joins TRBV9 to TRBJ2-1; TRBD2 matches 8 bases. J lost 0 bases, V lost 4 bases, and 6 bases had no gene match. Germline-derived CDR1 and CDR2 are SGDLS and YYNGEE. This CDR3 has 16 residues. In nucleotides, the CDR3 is TGTGCCAGCAGCTTAACTAGCGGTAGCTCCTACAATGAGCAGTTCTTC. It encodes CASSLTSGSSYNEQFF.

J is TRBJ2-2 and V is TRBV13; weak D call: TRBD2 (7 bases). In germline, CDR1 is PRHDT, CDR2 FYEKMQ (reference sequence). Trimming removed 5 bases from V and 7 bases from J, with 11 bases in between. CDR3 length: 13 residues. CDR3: CASSPGGRGELFF. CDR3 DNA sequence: TGTGCCAGCAGCCCGGGGGGCCGCGGGGAGCTGTTTTTT.

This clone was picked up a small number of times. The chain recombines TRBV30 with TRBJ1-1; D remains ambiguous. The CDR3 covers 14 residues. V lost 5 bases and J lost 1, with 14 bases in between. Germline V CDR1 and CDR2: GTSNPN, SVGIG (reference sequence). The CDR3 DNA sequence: TGTGCCTGGGGGTCCGAGACATCGAACACTGAAGCTTTCTTT. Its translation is CAWGSETSNTEAFF.

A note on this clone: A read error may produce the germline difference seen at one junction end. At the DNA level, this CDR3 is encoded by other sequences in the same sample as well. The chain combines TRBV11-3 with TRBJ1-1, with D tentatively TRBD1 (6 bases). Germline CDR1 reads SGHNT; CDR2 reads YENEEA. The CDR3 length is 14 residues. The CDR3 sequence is CASSPWTANTEAFF. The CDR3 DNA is TGTGCCAGCAGCCCCTGGACAGCGAACACTGAGGCTTTCTTT.

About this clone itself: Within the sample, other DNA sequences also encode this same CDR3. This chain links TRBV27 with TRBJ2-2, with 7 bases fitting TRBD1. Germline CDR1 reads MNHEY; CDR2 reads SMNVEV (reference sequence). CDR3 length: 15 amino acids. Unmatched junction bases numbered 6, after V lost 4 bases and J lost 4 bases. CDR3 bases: TGTGCCAGCAGTTATAGAACAGGGGCCACCGGGGAGCTGTTTTTT. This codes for CASSYRTGATGELFF.

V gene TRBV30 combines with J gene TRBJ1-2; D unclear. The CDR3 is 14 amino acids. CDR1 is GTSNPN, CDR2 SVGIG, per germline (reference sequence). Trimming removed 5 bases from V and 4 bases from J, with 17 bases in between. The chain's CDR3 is CAWLPIGRVYGYTF. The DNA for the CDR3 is TGTGCCTGGCTACCTATAGGGAGAGTCTATGGCTACACCTTC.

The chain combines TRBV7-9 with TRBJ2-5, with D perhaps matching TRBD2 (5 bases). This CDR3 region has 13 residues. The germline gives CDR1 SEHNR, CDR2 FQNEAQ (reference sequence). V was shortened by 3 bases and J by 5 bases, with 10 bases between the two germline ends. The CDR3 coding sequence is TGTGCCAGCAGCTTCGAGGGAATGGAGACCCAGTACTTC. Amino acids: CASSFEGMETQYF.

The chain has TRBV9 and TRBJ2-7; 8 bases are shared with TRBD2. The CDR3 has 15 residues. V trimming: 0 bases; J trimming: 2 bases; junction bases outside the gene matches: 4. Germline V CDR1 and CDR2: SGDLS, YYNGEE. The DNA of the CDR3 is TGTGCCAGCAGCGTAGGCGGGGGGCTTGCCTACGAGCAGTACTTC. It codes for CASSVGGGLAYEQYF.

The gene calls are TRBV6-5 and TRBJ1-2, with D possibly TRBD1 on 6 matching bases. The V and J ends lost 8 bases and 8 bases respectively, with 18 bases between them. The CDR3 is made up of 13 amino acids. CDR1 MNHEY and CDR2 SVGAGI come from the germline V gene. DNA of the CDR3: TGTGCCAGCTTTTCCGGGGGGGGCGAAGGCTACACCTTC. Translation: CASFSGGGEGYTF.

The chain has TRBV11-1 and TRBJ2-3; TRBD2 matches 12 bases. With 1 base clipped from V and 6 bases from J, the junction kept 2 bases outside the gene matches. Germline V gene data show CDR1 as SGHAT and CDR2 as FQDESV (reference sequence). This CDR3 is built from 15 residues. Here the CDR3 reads CASSLGLAGADTQYF. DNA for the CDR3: TGTGCCAGCAGCTTAGGACTAGCGGGGGCTGATACGCAGTATTTT. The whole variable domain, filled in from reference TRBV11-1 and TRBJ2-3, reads EAEVAQSPRYKITEKSQAVAFWCDPISGHATLYWYRQILGQGPELLVQFQDESVVDDSQLPKDRFSAERLKGVDSTLKIQPAELGDSAMYLCASSLGLAGADTQYFGPGTRLTVL.